The entry that follows covers one TCR beta chain sequence. The source of the sample is a study of blood T cell repertoires in COVID-19. Profiling relied on immunoSEQ multiplex PCR, and the TCRdb table lists in-frame clones only, not all of them. The table lists about 260,000 clones, about 91% of them singletons, with roughly 2.7% in the top ten. Unmatched junction bases numbered 10, after V lost 0 bases and J lost 7 bases. Germline assignment: CDR1 MNHEY and CDR2 SMNVEV (reference sequence). The CDR3 totals 16 residues. Sequencing was done on a sample of peripheral blood. V is TRBV27 and J is TRBJ2-3; 7 nucleotides agree with TRBD2. The clonotype originates from a person aged 18 to 30 with COVID-19, enrolled during active disease. For the CDR3, the DNA is TGTGCCAGCAGTTTATCTTCCGGGGGGTTCGGTAATACGCAGTATTTT. Protein sequence: CASSLSSGGFGNTQYF.